This T cell receptor (beta chain) was observed in a study of T-cell memory formation after mild COVID-19. This clonotype was recorded a few times. Antigen specificity is unknown. The V end lost 5 bases, the J end lost 2 bases, and 28 bases lay between the germline ends. The germline V gene encodes CDR1 SGHAT and CDR2 FQNNGV. The CDR3 has 19 amino acids. Study observations and caveats: Memory from before infection featured some responding clones, which suggests cross-reactive memory joined. Second-wave clones peaking on day 37 lacked confirmed SARS-CoV-2 specificity. Shrinking CD4+ clones resided mostly in CM and EM, and CD8+ ones in EMRA.

TCRdb redid the calling of the 5' RACE reads with MiXCR, one entry per CDR3 protein. Seen here are approximately 300,000 distinct CDR3 sequences, around 8% observed once, and the top ten hold 20% to 25%. The genes are TRBV11-2 and TRBJ2-7; D gene unclear. This clonotype originated in a young man who had mild COVID-19 (a few samples of this study predate the infection). Cell type and time point are not known. The sequenced material came from PBMCs or a T cell subset sorted from them (not recorded which). The CDR3 sequence: CASSPQYQVTPPYPYEQYF. The CDR3 bases are TGTGCCAGCAGCCCCCAATACCAGGTTACCCCGCCTTACCCCTACGAGCAGTACTTC.